This T cell receptor beta chain was documented in a study of T cell responses to AZD1222 COVID-19 vaccine. The study, taken as a whole, reports: Increases in Spike-specific TCR breadth and depth were seen after two AZD1222 doses. Spike regions recognized by vaccine-associated CD4 TCRs spanned the protein, led by 160-218 and 743-854.

This CDR3 region has 14 residues. Germline-derived CDR1 and CDR2 are MDHEN and SYDVKM. V was clipped by 2 bases and J by 7 bases, with 9 bases between them. A note on this clone: Its antigen remains unidentified.

Using immunoSEQ multiplex PCR, the repertoire was profiled, and TCRdb retains in-frame clones only, with some absent. The sample lists over 20,000 clones; around nine tenths were seen once. Analyses pooled second doses at about 4 or about 12 weeks. Specimen: peripheral blood, collected 28 days after the second AZD1222 dose. This TCR came from an adult who received the AZD1222 COVID-19 vaccine. The V and J genes are TRBV28 and TRBJ1-6; D remains unclear. CDR3 nucleotides: TGTGCCAGCAGTTTAGGGTCGGCCAATTCACCCCTCCACTTT. It translates to CASSLGSANSPLHF.